Listed here are 16 T cell receptor beta chains from one sample, sequenced in a study of shared clonotypes between healthy human individuals (TCRdb year 2020). Library creation used the immunoSEQ multiplex PCR assay. TCRdb holds this immuneACCESS table with in-frame rearrangements only. Some clones are missing; in checked studies, unresolved V genes explain under half, and the rest has no known cause. The sample profile shows about 300,000 clones; approximately 74% of them were found once. Over 9% of the sample rests with the top ten. The sample was memory CD4+ T cells sorted from blood. The meaning of the sample's cell subset or site label: CD45RA-negative fraction. The receptors originated from a man aged 30 to 39 in good health.

The V gene is TRBV2, the J gene TRBJ2-2, with D possibly being TRBD2 (5 bases). Germline CDR1 SNHLY, CDR2 FYNNEI. V gave up 9 bases and J gave up 4 bases, with 12 bases separating them. This CDR3 spans 13 amino acids. The CDR3 is CASTSGSTGELFF. The CDR3 DNA reads as TGTGCCAGTACGAGCGGCTCCACCGGGGAGCTGTTTTTT. The whole variable domain, filled in from reference TRBV2 and TRBJ2-2, reads EPEVTQTPSHQVTQMGQEVILRCVPISNHLYFYWYRQILGQKVEFLVSFYNNEISEKSEIFDDQFSVERPDGSNFTLKIRSTKLEDSAMYFCASTSGSTGELFFGEGSRLTVL.

This clone appeared once. The genes are TRBV28 and TRBJ2-7; 9 nucleotides match TRBD1. CDR1 and CDR2 from the germline V gene are MDHEN and SYDVKM. The CDR3 contains 13 residues. V trimming: 11 bases; J trimming: 0 bases; junction bases outside the gene matches: 5. The CDR3 sequence: CAVGQGSSYEQYF. The CDR3 bases are TGTGCCGTCGGACAGGGGAGCTCCTACGAGCAGTACTTC.

The chain recombines TRBV15 with TRBJ2-1, with 9 bases lining up with TRBD2. The V and J ends lost 3 bases and 8 bases, in that order; junction bases with no gene match: 11. The CDR3 extends over 16 amino acids. Germline V lookup: CDR1 LNHNV, CDR2 YYDKDF (reference sequence). The CDR3 here is CATSRTGGRASYEQFF. The CDR3 coding sequence is TGTGCCACCAGCAGGACTGGCGGGAGGGCCTCATATGAGCAGTTCTTC. The whole variable domain, remainder taken from reference TRBV15 and TRBJ2-1, is DAMVIQNPRYQVTQFGKPVTLSCSQTLNHNVMYWYQQKSSQAPKLLFHYYDKDFNNEADTPDNFQSRRPNTSFCFLDIRSPGLGDTAMYLCATSRTGGRASYEQFFGPGTRLTVL.

The rearrangement links TRBV10-1 to TRBJ2-7; weak D call: TRBD2 (5 bases). The length of the CDR3 is 14 residues. Germline V gene sequence: CDR1 WNHNN, CDR2 SYGVQD (reference sequence). Trimming removed 3 bases at V and 4 bases at J, with 13 bases between. The CDR3 DNA follows: TGCGCCAGCAGTGATGGGGAAAGGACTTACGAGCAGTACTTC. Amino acid sequence: CASSDGERTYEQYF.

Only a few counts were recorded for this clone. The chain links TRBV6-1 to TRBJ2-7, with 10 positions matching TRBD1. This CDR3 contains 14 residues. Germline loops: CDR1 MNHNS, CDR2 SASEGT. Trimming cost V 6 bases and J 0 bases; bases outside gene matches: 2. The CDR3 loop reads CASSRDRGSYEQYF. Written as DNA, the CDR3 is TGTGCCAGCAGCCGGGACAGGGGCTCCTACGAGCAGTACTTC.

The V call is TRBV15, the J call TRBJ2-3, with D possibly being TRBD2 (7 bases). The CDR3 has 13 amino acids. Trimming took 8 bases from V and 11 from J, leaving 20 bases between them. Germline CDR1 reads LNHNV; CDR2 reads YYDKDF (reference sequence). The CDR3 DNA follows: TGTGCCACCTCGGGGGAACGGGGGGCCCGGCAGTATTTT. This codes for CATSGERGARQYF.

The chain links TRBV4-3 to TRBJ2-1; D remains ambiguous. V lost 0 bases and J 2 bases, leaving 11 bases between the germline ends. The CDR3 length is 16 residues. Germline V gives CDR1 LGHNA, CDR2 YSLEER. The CDR3 region is CASSQDSRTPYNEQFF. The CDR3 DNA follows: TGCGCCAGCAGCCAAGATAGTCGGACGCCCTACAATGAGCAGTTCTTC.

V usage is TRBV6-6 and J usage is TRBJ2-3; possibly TRBD2 for D (6 bases). The CDR3 length is 14 residues. V shed 6 bases and J shed 1 base, with 11 bases lying between them. The V gene's germline CDR1 is MNHNY and CDR2 SVGAGI (reference sequence). CDR3 amino acids: CASRISSGTDTQYF. The CDR3 bases are TGTGCCAGCAGAATATCTAGCGGCACAGATACGCAGTATTTT.

In its sample, this clone was seen many times. J is TRBJ2-1 and V is TRBV5-1; weak D call: TRBD2 (6 bases). The CDR3 is 15 amino acids. Trimming removed 3 bases at V and 1 base at J, with 11 bases between. Germline CDR1 and CDR2: SGHRS and YFSETQ. CDR3 in amino acids: CASSSGLSSYNEQFF. The CDR3, as DNA: TGCGCCAGCAGCTCGGGACTTTCTTCCTACAATGAGCAGTTCTTC.

The chain links TRBV7-6 to TRBJ2-5; 11 nucleotides match TRBD2. Germline values: CDR1 SGHVS, CDR2 FNYEAQ. This CDR3 is built from 18 residues. J lost 5 bases, V lost 0 bases, and 11 bases had no gene match. This CDR3 reads CASSLAPPRTSGRETQYF. CDR3 in DNA: TGTGCCAGCAGCTTAGCCCCCCCCCGGACTAGCGGGCGGGAGACCCAGTACTTC.

The J gene is TRBJ2-5, the V gene TRBV6-8; D may be TRBD2 (6 bases). V lost 7 bases, J lost 2 bases, and 29 bases lay in between. The CDR3 has 19 residues. Germline-derived CDR1 and CDR2 are MNHGY and SAAAGT. CDR3 DNA sequence: TGTGCCAGCAAGATAACCTCGCCCCCCACGAGGAGGGTACAAGAGACCCAGTACTTC. Translated, it gives CASKITSPPTRRVQETQYF.

A few counts support this clone. The chain has TRBV6-1 and TRBJ1-3; D remains ambiguous. Germline values: CDR1 MNHNS, CDR2 SASEGT. The CDR3 consists of 16 residues. V lost 3 bases and J lost 0, with 12 bases in between. The CDR3 reads CASSEIGWHSGNTIYF. DNA for the CDR3: TGTGCCAGCAGTGAGATAGGTTGGCACTCTGGAAACACCATATATTTT.

This chain uses TRBV5-4 with TRBJ2-3; 9 bases are shared with TRBD2. The germline CDR1 and CDR2 sequences are SGHNT and YYREEE (reference sequence). The CDR3 extends over 18 amino acids. V lost 2 bases, J lost 0 bases, and 10 bases stayed unmatched. The CDR3 DNA reads TGTGCCAGCAGCTTAGGCGCTAGCGGGGCCGCTAGCACAGATACGCAGTATTTT. It translates to CASSLGASGAASTDTQYF.

This clone has just one count. This chain connects TRBV6-1 to TRBJ2-3; 7 bases match TRBD1. V was pared by 11 bases and J by 4 bases, with 12 bases of the junction left unmatched. The germline V gene encodes CDR1 MNHNS and CDR2 SASEGT. The CDR3 length is 14 residues. In DNA form, the CDR3 reads TGTGCCGGGAGATACAGGGGATACGCAGATACGCAGTATTTT. Its protein product is CAGRYRGYADTQYF.

The CDR3 coding sequence is TGTGCCAGCAGCTTAGATCCGGCAACCGGGGAGCTGTTTTTT. Protein product: CASSLDPATGELFF. This chain links TRBV11-3 with TRBJ2-2; no firm D call. Trimming removed 0 bases from V and 5 bases from J, with 7 bases in between. CDR1 is SGHNT, CDR2 YENEEA, per germline. This CDR3 spans 14 amino acids.

The genes are TRBV5-1 and TRBJ2-4; TRBD1 is a possible D gene (5 bases). V lost 2 bases and J 0 bases, leaving 9 bases between the germline ends. The CDR3 covers 15 residues. CDR1 SGHRS and CDR2 YFSETQ come from the germline V gene. Here the CDR3 DNA reads TGCGCCAGCAGCTTAACGACAGAAGCCAAAAACATTCAGTACTTC. It codes for CASSLTTEAKNIQYF. Filled out from reference TRBV5-1 and TRBJ2-4, the complete variable domain reads KAGVTQTPRYLIKTRGQQVTLSCSPISGHRSVSWYQQTPGQGLQFLFEYFSETQRNKGNFPGRFSGRQFSNSRSEMNVSTLELGDSALYLCASSLTTEAKNIQYFGAGTRLSVL.